This T cell receptor beta chain was sequenced for a study of OX40 agonist ivuxolimab in advanced cancers. Produced via immunoSEQ multiplex PCR; TCRdb's table is partial and in-frame only. The sample comprises roughly 6,500 clones, around 79% of which are singletons, and under 30% rests with the top ten. Germline assignment: CDR1 SEHNR and CDR2 FQNEAQ (reference sequence). There are 15 residues in the CDR3. Trimming pared 3 bases from V and 4 bases from J, leaving 13 bases between. The chain employs TRBV7-9 and TRBJ2-1; D remains ambiguous. This TCR derives from an adult with an advanced solid tumor such as melanoma, head and neck, liver or kidney cancer. The starting material was CD4+ or CD8+ T cells sorted from blood, obtained in a trial of the OX40 agonist ivuxolimab. The CDR3 spells CASSFEWAQYNEQFF. CDR3 coding DNA: TGTGCCAGCAGCTTCGAGTGGGCCCAATACAATGAGCAGTTCTTC.